The 15 T cell receptor beta chains listed next were all sequenced from one sample in a study of graft-versus-host responses after intestinal transplantation. The antigens for these receptors are not known. TCRdb keeps only in-frame clones here, not all; method: immunoSEQ multiplex PCR. The profile shows some 110,000 clones, around 94% of them singletons. The sequencing here drew on unstimulated CD8+ T cells sorted from spleen or lymph node cells, taken before transplant. The receptors originated from a human donor who was the organ donor for an intestinal transplant.

CDR3 bases: TGTGCCAGCAGTTACCGACAGGCCGGGGCCTACGAGCAGTACTTC. It translates to CASSYRQAGAYEQYF. The chain is built from TRBV6-6 and TRBJ2-7; a weak D match, TRBD1 (6 bases). The CDR3 has 15 amino acids. Trimming shortened V by 2 bases and J by 2 bases, and 13 bases separated the two germline ends. Germline V CDR1 and CDR2: MNHNY, SVGAGI (reference sequence).

This chain uses TRBV7-9 with TRBJ2-2, with a weak D call TRBD1 (7 bases). The V gene's germline CDR1 is SEHNR and CDR2 FQNEAQ (reference sequence). The CDR3 has 15 amino acids. V was pared by 5 bases and J by 1 base, with 11 bases between. The CDR3: CASSQGGVNTGELFF. DNA for the CDR3: TGTGCCAGCAGCCAGGGGGGTGTGAACACCGGGGAGCTGTTTTTT.

The V and J genes are TRBV19 and TRBJ1-1; D is ambiguous. Trimming shortened V by 1 base and J by 4 bases, and 13 bases separated the two germline ends. This CDR3 spans 15 amino acids. CDR1 is LNHDA, CDR2 SQIVND, per germline (reference sequence). Here the CDR3 DNA reads TGTGCCAGTAGTATAGCCGGTGGGCGGAGCACTGAAGCTTTCTTT. Residues: CASSIAGGRSTEAFF. The entire variable domain, with the rest obtained from reference TRBV19 and TRBJ1-1, is as follows: DGGITQSPKYLFRKEGQNVTLSCEQNLNHDAMYWYRQDPGQGLRLIYYSQIVNDFQKGDIAEGYSVSREKKESFPLTVTSAQKNPTAFYLCASSIAGGRSTEAFFGQGTRLTVV.

The V and J genes are TRBV28 and TRBJ2-7, with no clear D. With 6 bases removed from V and 2 bases from J, the gap between germline ends came to 11 bases. The CDR3 is 13 amino acids. Per the germline V gene, CDR1 is MDHEN and CDR2 is SYDVKM. CDR3 loop: CASRLTLAYEQYF. The DNA for the CDR3 is TGTGCCAGCAGGCTGACACTTGCCTACGAGCAGTACTTC.

Written as DNA, the CDR3 is TGTGCCAGCAGTTATCCGAAGGGCACACGTTACTATGGCTACACCTTC. Protein sequence: CASSYPKGTRYYGYTF. The chain has TRBV6-6 and TRBJ1-2; D is undetermined. Trimming stripped 3 bases from V and 3 bases from J, with 17 bases between. CDR1 and CDR2 (germline): MNHNY, SVGAGI (reference sequence). The CDR3 has 16 amino acids.

V usage is TRBV4-3 and J usage is TRBJ2-7, with D possibly TRBD1 on 5 matching bases. Looked up from germline, CDR1 is LGHNA and CDR2 is YSLEER. The CDR3 runs 13 residues. V was trimmed by 1 base and J by 5 bases, leaving 9 bases between them. CDR3 coding DNA: TGCGCCAGCAGCCAAGGGACATGGGACGAGCAGTACTTC. As protein: CASSQGTWDEQYF.

J is TRBJ2-5 and V is TRBV27; D possibly uses TRBD1 or TRBD2 (5 bases each). Between the trimmed V and J ends, which lost 6 bases and 4 bases, there was a span of 12 bases. Germline CDR1 reads MNHEY; CDR2 reads SMNVEV (reference sequence). The CDR3 spans 13 residues. The CDR3 DNA reads TGTGCCAGCAGCCCTGGGGGACGAGAGACCCAGTACTTC. Translation: CASSPGGRETQYF.

This clone was counted once. The chain has TRBV27 and TRBJ1-1; the D gene is possibly TRBD1 (6 bases). CDR3 length: 14 amino acids. Deletions cut 8 bases from V and 3 bases from J, with 16 bases between. Germline V gene sequence: CDR1 MNHEY, CDR2 SMNVEV (reference sequence). Here the CDR3 reads CASGPRTGYTEAFF. CDR3 coding DNA: TGTGCCAGCGGGCCTCGAACAGGGTACACTGAAGCTTTCTTT.

The chain combines TRBV2 with TRBJ1-5, with 8 bases aligning to TRBD1. Germline lookup yields CDR1 SNHLY and CDR2 FYNNEI. The CDR3 is made up of 14 amino acids. V trimming: 5 bases; J trimming: 8 bases; junction bases outside the gene matches: 8. The CDR3 region has the DNA TGTGCCAGCAGTTCTCAGGGGGCAAGGGAGCCCCAGCATTTT. As protein: CASSSQGAREPQHF.

The CDR3 nucleotides read TGTGCCAGCAGCGATGTTCCGGGACAGGGACTCAATCGGGAACTGTTTTTT. Translating it yields CASSDVPGQGLNRELFF. The chain uses TRBV11-2 and TRBJ1-4; the match to TRBD1 covers 9 bases. CDR1 and CDR2 (germline): SGHAT, FQNNGV. Trimming removed 5 bases from V and 12 bases from J; junction bases left unmatched: 19. The CDR3 consists of 17 residues.

The V call is TRBV6-1, the J call TRBJ1-3; TRBD1 is a possible D gene (5 bases). The CDR3 consists of 15 residues. The germline gives CDR1 MNHNS, CDR2 SASEGT. The V end was cut by 5 bases, the J end by 4 bases, with 15 bases between. CDR3 protein: CASSWGPGGGNTIYF. The DNA for the CDR3 is TGTGCCAGCAGTTGGGGACCCGGGGGAGGAAACACCATATATTTT.

The genes are TRBV6-6 and TRBJ2-1; 9 bases are a match to TRBD2. The germline V gene encodes CDR1 MNHNY and CDR2 SVGAGI (reference sequence). V trimming: 2 bases; J trimming: 5 bases; junction bases outside the gene matches: 7. The CDR3 runs to 16 residues. CDR3 in DNA: TGTGCCAGCAGTTACCCCCTGCGGGAGGGCAACAATGAGCAGTTCTTC. This translates into CASSYPLREGNNEQFF.

This clone showed up just once. The chain has TRBV4-1 and TRBJ1-2, with D possibly being TRBD1 (5 bases). V lost 1 base and J lost 7, with 16 bases in between. The CDR3 covers 15 residues. Germline CDR1 MGHRA, CDR2 YSYEKL. CDR3 coding DNA: TGCGCCAGCAGCCAAGGACATGGGGGGGTACGTGGCTACACCTTC. As protein: CASSQGHGGVRGYTF.

In its sample, this clone was seen once. This sequence joins TRBV4-3 and TRBJ2-7, with D maybe TRBD1 (6 bases). Germline CDR1 LGHNA, CDR2 YSLEER. Trimming removed 0 bases from V and 5 bases from J, with 17 bases in between. The CDR3 is made up of 16 amino acids. CDR3 sequence: CASSQDSLGALDEQYF. CDR3 nucleotides: TGCGCCAGCAGCCAAGATTCTTTGGGGGCTCTGGACGAGCAGTACTTC.

V is TRBV5-6 and J is TRBJ2-3; perhaps TRBD2 as D (5 bases). This CDR3 is 16 amino acids long. Trimming took 4 bases from V and 2 from J, leaving 17 bases between them. Germline-derived CDR1 and CDR2 are SGHDT and YYEEEE. The CDR3 protein is CASSLWASGSTDTQYF. The CDR3 bases are TGTGCCAGCAGCCTATGGGCGAGCGGCTCCACAGATACGCAGTATTTT.